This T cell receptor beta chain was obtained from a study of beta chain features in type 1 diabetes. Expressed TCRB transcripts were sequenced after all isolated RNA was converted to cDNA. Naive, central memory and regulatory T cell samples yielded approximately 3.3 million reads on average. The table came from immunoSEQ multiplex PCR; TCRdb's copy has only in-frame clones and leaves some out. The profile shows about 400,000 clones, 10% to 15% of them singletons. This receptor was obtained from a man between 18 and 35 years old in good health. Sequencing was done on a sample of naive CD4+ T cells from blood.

The CDR3 sequence is CASSLASGSNEQFF. As DNA, the CDR3 is TGCGCCAGCAGCTTGGCTAGCGGGAGCAATGAGCAGTTCTTC. The chain recombines TRBV5-1 with TRBJ2-1, with TRBD2 matching 10 bases. The CDR3 extends over 14 amino acids. Germline loops: CDR1 SGHRS, CDR2 YFSETQ. Losses at the gene ends were 0 bases for V and 6 bases for J; bases not matched to a gene: 0.